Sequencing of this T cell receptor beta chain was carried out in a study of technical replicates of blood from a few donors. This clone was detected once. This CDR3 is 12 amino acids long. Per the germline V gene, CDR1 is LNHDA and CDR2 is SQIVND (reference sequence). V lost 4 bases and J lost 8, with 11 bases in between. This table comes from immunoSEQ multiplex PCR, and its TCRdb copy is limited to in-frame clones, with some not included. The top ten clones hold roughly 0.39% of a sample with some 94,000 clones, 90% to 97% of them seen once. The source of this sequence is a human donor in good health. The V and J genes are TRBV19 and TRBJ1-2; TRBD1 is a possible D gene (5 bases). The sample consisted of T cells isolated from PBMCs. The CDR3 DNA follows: TGTGCCAGTAGTACCGCGGGGGAAGGCTACACCTTC. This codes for CASSTAGEGYTF.